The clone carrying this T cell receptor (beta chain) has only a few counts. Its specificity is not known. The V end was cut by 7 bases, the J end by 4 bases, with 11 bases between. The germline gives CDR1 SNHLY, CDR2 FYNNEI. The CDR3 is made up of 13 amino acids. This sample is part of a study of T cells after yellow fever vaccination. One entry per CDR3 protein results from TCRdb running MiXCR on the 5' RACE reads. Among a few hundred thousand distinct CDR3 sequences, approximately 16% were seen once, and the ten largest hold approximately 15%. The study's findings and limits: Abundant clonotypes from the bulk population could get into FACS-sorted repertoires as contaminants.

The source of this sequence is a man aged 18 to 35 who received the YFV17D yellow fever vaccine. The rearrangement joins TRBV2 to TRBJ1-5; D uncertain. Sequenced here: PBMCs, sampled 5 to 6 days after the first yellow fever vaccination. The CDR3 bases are TGTGCCAGCAATAGGGCCTTAAATCAGCCCCAGCATTTT. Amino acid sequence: CASNRALNQPQHF.